The entry below gives a single T cell receptor (beta chain) sequence along with its context. What it binds is not known. The data were produced by immunoSEQ multiplex PCR, yet TCRdb's version contains in-frame clones alone and is incomplete. In the table there are tens of thousands of clones, roughly nine tenths of which are singletons. This sample is part of a study of a mutant IDH1 vaccine in newly diagnosed glioma. Overall study: Most patients had radiochemotherapy with temozolomide before enrollment; others had one alone.

There are 14 residues in the CDR3. The V gene lost 2 bases and the J gene lost 2 bases, with 10 bases spanning the gap. Germline V gives CDR1 SGHTA, CDR2 FQGNSA. The time point denotes: week 35, safety follow-up. All doses held 300 ug of mutant IDH1 20-mer peptide, with topical imiquimod. Material: PBMCs, obtained from a glioma patient whose treatment included an IDH1 peptide vaccine. The chain has TRBV7-2 and TRBJ2-7; a weak D match, TRBD1 (5 bases). The sequence was collected from a man aged 35 to 55 with glioma. CDR3 nucleotide sequence: TGTGCCAGCAGCTTACCCAGGGCCCCCTACGAGCAGTACTTC. Amino acid sequence: CASSLPRAPYEQYF.